This T cell receptor beta chain was observed in a study of shared clonotypes between healthy human individuals. Study-wide results and caveats: Sequencing depth was predicted to influence how clonotypes are shared among donors. When naive CD4 clonotypes were compared across several donors, about 4.9% were shared. The generation probabilities recorded for non-shared clonotypes fell below those of clonotypes shared by all four donors.

CD8 cells regarded as naive lacked CD45RO, were positively chosen for CCR7, and omitted terminally differentiated effector memory CD45RA+ cells. CDR1 and CDR2 from the germline V gene are MGHDK and SYGVNS. The V gene lost 3 bases and the J gene lost 6 bases, with 19 bases spanning the gap. CDR3 length: 16 amino acids. The assay was immunoSEQ multiplex PCR, and TCRdb's table has in-frame clones only and misses some. The sample shows millions of clones, 90% to 95% of them seen only once. This clone was recorded once. Its specificity is not known. V and J are TRBV25-1 and TRBJ2-3; D may correspond to TRBD1 or TRBD2 (5 bases each). This clonotype was obtained from a young man in good health. Some clones in this sample may be carry-over from other donors' samples. The sequenced sample consisted of naive CD8+ T cells from PBMCs. In DNA form, the CDR3 reads TGTGCCAGCAGTGATCCGGGACGGCTTCGGACGGATACGCAGTATTTT. Protein sequence: CASSDPGRLRTDTQYF.